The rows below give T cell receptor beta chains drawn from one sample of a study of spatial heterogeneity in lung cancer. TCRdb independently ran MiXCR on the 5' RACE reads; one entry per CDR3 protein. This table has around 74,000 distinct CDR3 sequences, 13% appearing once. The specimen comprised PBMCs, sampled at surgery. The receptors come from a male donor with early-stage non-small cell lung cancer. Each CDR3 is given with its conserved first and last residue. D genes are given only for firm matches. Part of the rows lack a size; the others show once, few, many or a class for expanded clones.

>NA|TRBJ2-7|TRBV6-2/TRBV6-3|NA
TGTGCCAGCAGCAGGGGAGGCAGCTCCTACGAGCAGTACTTC
CASSRGGSSYEQYF
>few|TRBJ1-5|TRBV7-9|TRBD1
TGTGCCAGCAGCTTAGAGGCAGGGGGAGGCCGCAATCAGCCCCAGCATTTT
CASSLEAGGGRNQPQHF
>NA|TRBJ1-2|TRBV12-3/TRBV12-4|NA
TGTGCCAGCAGTCGGGACTTTCGAACCCTTTCGGTGGACAATAACCTAGATAACTATGGCTACACCTTC
CASSRDFRTLSVDNNLDNYGYTF
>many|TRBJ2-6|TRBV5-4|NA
TGTGCCAGCAGACGGGACCCACCCCTCTCTGGGGCCAACGTCCTGACTTTC
CASRRDPPLSGANVLTF
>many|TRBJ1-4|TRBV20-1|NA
TGCAGTGCAGTGGACTCCGGGGCTAGGGAATCAACTAATGAAAAACTGTTTTTT
CSAVDSGARESTNEKLFF
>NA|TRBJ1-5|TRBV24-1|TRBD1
TGTGCCTCGAGTGGAGGGGACAGGGGACCCCAGCATTTT
CASSGGDRGPQHF
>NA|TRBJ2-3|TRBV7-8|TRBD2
TGTGCCAGCAGGATAGGAGCGGGATGGGCAGATACGCAGTATTTT
CASRIGAGWADTQYF
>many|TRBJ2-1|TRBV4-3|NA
TGCGCCAGCAGCCAAGATTCAGGGGCCCGCAATGAGCAGTTCTTC
CASSQDSGARNEQFF
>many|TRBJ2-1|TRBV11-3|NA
TGTGCCAGCAGCTTCGAGGGAGCGTCCCCCCGAGAAAGGCAGTTCTTC
CASSFEGASPRERQFF
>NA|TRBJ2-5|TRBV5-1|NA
TGCGCCAGCAGCTTAGGAACCCAAGAGACCCAGTACTTC
CASSLGTQETQYF
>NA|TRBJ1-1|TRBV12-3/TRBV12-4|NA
TGTGCCAGCAGTTTAAGCACTGAAGCTTTCTTT
CASSLSTEAFF
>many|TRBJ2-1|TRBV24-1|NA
TGTGCCACCAGTGGCAGGGACCACCGGAGTCACAATGAGCAGTTCTTC
CATSGRDHRSHNEQFF
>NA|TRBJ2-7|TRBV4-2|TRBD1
TGTGCCAGCAGCCAAGAGACAGGGGGCTACGAGCAGTACTTC
CASSQETGGYEQYF
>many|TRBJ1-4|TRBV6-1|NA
TGTGCCAGCAGGCGATCCGCGGCGGGTGAAAAACTGTTTTTT
CASRRSAAGEKLFF
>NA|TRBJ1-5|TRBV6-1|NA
TGTGCCAGCAGTGAAGCACAGGGATCGTATCAGCCCCAGCATTTT
CASSEAQGSYQPQHF
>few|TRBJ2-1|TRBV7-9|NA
TGTGCCAGCAGCTTTTTCGATGAGCAGTTCTTC
CASSFFDEQFF
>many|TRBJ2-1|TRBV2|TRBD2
TGTGCCAGCAGTGAGGGGCCGGCTAGCGGGAGCGGAGATGAGCAGTTCTTC
CASSEGPASGSGDEQFF
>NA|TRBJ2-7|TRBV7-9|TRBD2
TGTGCCAGCAGGCGGGGTAGCGGGCTTTCCTACGAGCAGTACTTC
CASRRGSGLSYEQYF
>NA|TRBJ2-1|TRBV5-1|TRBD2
TGCGCCAGCAGCTTGGGTCTAGCGGGAGTTGAGCAGTTCTTC
CASSLGLAGVEQFF
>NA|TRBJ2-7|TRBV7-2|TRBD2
TGTGCCAGCAGCCCGACTAGCGGACCGTACGAGCAGTACTTC
CASSPTSGPYEQYF
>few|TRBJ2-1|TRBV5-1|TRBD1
TGCGCCAGCAGTAAGGGACAGGACAACAATGAGCAGTTCTTC
CASSKGQDNNEQFF
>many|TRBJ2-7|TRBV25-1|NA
TGTGCCAGCAGTGAACAAGGCCCTGGGGTTGGGGTATACGAGCAGTACTTC
CASSEQGPGVGVYEQYF
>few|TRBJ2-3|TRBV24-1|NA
TGTGCCACCAGTGACTTTGGGTTCACAGATACGCAGTATTTT
CATSDFGFTDTQYF
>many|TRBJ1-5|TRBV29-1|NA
TGCAGCGTTGAACAGGGCGCTCAGCCCCAGCATTTT
CSVEQGAQPQHF
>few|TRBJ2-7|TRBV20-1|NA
TGCAGTGCTAGAGGGGGCAGCAAGTTCTACGAGCAGTACTTC
CSARGGSKFYEQYF
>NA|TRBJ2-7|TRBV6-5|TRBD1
TGTGCCAGCAGTTACGGGCAGGGGGCCTACGAGCAGTACTTC
CASSYGQGAYEQYF
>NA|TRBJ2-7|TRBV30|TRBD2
TGTGCCTGGAGTGAACTAGCGGGGACCTACGAGCAGTACTTC
CAWSELAGTYEQYF
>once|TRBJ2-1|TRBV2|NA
TGTGCCAGCAAAATTGGCTGGGTCAATGAGCTGTTCTTC
CASKIGWVNELFF
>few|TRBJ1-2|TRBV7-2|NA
TGTGCCAGCAGCTTAGTACAGGGCTATGGCTACACCTTC
CASSLVQGYGYTF
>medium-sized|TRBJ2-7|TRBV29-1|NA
TGCAGCGTTGAAGGAACTGAAAACTACGAGCAGTACTTC
CSVEGTENYEQYF
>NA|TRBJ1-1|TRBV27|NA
TGTGCCGCCTCCCATTTGGGGGCTGCTGAAGCTTTCTTT
CAASHLGAAEAFF
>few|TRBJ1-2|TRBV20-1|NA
TGCAGTGCTTCACAGGGCACCTATGGCTACACCTTC
CSASQGTYGYTF
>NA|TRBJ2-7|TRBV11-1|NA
TGTGCCAGCAGCCGGGGACGGGCGGTTTACGAGCAGTACTTC
CASSRGRAVYEQYF
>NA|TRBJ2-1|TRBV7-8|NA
TGTGCCAGCAGCTTAGCGTACCAGGGCTACAATGAGCAGTTCTTC
CASSLAYQGYNEQFF
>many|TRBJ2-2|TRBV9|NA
TGTGCCAGCAGCGTAGGAGGGTCGGCCGGGGAGCTGTTTTTT
CASSVGGSAGELFF
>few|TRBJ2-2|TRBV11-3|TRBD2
TGTGCCAGCAGCCCGGGACTAGCGGGAGCCGGGGAGCTGTTTTTT
CASSPGLAGAGELFF
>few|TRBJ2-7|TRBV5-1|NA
TGCGCCAGCAGCTTGGGCGGTGTTGATGAGCAGTACTTC
CASSLGGVDEQYF
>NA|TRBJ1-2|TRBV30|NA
TGTGCCTTAAAACCGGGGAGTGGCTACACCTTC
CALKPGSGYTF
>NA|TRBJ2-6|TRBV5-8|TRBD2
TGTGCCAGCAGCCCGGGACTAGCGGGGAGCTCTGGGGCCGACGTCCTGACTTTC
CASSPGLAGSSGADVLTF
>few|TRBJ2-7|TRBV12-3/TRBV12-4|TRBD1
TGTGCCAGCAGCCCTCATGGACAGGGCCCCCTCTACGAGCAGTACTTC
CASSPHGQGPLYEQYF
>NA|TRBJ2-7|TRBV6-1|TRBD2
TGTGCCAGCACCTTCCTCCGGACTAGCGGGACCGTACCAGTCGAGCAGTACTTC
CASTFLRTSGTVPVEQYF
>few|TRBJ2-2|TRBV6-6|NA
TGTGCCAGCAGTTTACGGGGAAGGGGCACCGGGGAGCTGTTTTTT
CASSLRGRGTGELFF
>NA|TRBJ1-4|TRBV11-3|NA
TGTGCCAGCAGCTTAGGGACGCGAAAAGAAAAACTGTTTTTT
CASSLGTRKEKLFF
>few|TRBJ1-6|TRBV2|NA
TGTGCCAGCAGTGAGGGAATGGGGGTACCCCTCCACTTT
CASSEGMGVPLHF
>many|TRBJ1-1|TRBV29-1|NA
TGCAGCTGTGATTACACTGAAGCTTTCTTT
CSCDYTEAFF
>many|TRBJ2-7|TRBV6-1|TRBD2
TGTGCCAGCCAGGGACTAGCGGGAGGGCGCTTCTACGAGCAGTACTTC
CASQGLAGGRFYEQYF
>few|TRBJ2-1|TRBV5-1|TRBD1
TGCGCCAGCAGCCCCGGGACAGGGGTTCATGAGCAGTTCTTC
CASSPGTGVHEQFF
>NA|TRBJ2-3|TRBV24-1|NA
TGTGCCACCAGAACCACCGTAGGGAATAGCACAGATACGCAGTATTTT
CATRTTVGNSTDTQYF
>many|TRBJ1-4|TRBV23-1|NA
TGCGCCAGCAGGTTTTCGGCTGAAAAACTGTTTTTT
CASRFSAEKLFF